This T cell receptor beta chain was obtained from a study of CD8+ T cells in alopecia areata. The overall study: Grafting placed skin from approximately 6-13-month-old C3H/HeJ donors with spontaneous alopecia onto roughly 7-11-week-old female C3H/HeJ mice.

RNA, once extracted, was reverse transcribed into cDNA for use as the sequencing template. TCRdb's copy holds only in-frame clones and misses some; the assay was immunoSEQ multiplex PCR. Recorded here are under 350,000 clones, none singletons. Pooled cells of cutaneous lymph node origin were sorted on CD4, CD8alpha, NKG2D, NKG2ACE and other markers. Study-wide results and caveats: With patients, TCR sharing proved less clear than in mice, a difference possibly related to HLA. The study also sequences resident alphabeta T cells of normal skin in scalp samples. Across lesional scalp, and particularly alopecia totalis/universalis, clonality surpassed that of normal scalp.

A word on this clone: Its antigen is unknown. Genes and germline come from the mouse. From the germline J gene comes the end of the CDR3, since the read stops 4 residues before it.

V gave up 3 bases and J gave up 0 bases, with 11 bases separating them. The CDR3 sequence is 15 residues long. Germline loops: CDR1 NNHDY, CDR2 SYVADS. The sequence was obtained from a C3H/HeJ mouse with alopecia areata. Strain MHC haplotype: H2-k. The chain combines TRBV13-3 with TRBJ2-3; the D gene is possibly TRBD2 (5 bases). The sequenced sample consisted of CD4+ T cells sorted from a lymph node. CDR3 in amino acids: CASSAPGPSAETLYF. The part of the CDR3 DNA that was read is TGTGCCAGCAGTGCTCCTGGGCCTAGTGCAGAA.